These 27 T cell receptor beta chains were sequenced from one sample in a study of blood T cell repertoires in COVID-19. Method: immunoSEQ multiplex PCR; TCRdb's copy keeps in-frame clones and lacks some. The sample has 70,000 to 100,000 clones; about 88% are singletons. Sequencing was carried out using peripheral blood. Receptors originate from a woman older than 75 with active COVID-19.

The V gene is TRBV28, the J gene TRBJ2-5; D not resolved. Germline CDR1 MDHEN, CDR2 SYDVKM. The CDR3 has 13 residues. The V and J ends lost 7 bases and 5 bases respectively, with 14 bases between them. The CDR3 here is CASTRTDRETQYF. The CDR3 DNA is TGTGCCAGCACCCGCACAGACCGGGAGACCCAGTACTTC.

The V call is TRBV19, the J call TRBJ1-5; 7 positions match TRBD1. V was pared by 1 base and J by 7 bases, with 10 bases of the junction left unmatched. This CDR3 contains 16 residues. Germline V gene sequence: CDR1 LNHDA, CDR2 SQIVND (reference sequence). The CDR3 sequence: CASSIGEQGRRQPQHF. The CDR3 bases are TGTGCCAGTAGTATAGGAGAACAGGGGCGACGGCAGCCCCAGCATTTT.

The CDR3 loop is CATSGLGQKAPGELFF. CDR3 DNA sequence: TGTGCCACCAGTGGCCTAGGCCAGAAGGCCCCCGGGGAGCTGTTTTTT. This chain joins TRBV24-1 and TRBJ2-2; D call uncertain. CDR3 length: 16 residues. Germline V gene lookup returns CDR1 KGHDR and CDR2 SFDVKD. V lost 5 bases and J 6 bases, leaving 18 bases between the germline ends.

V gene TRBV14 combines with J gene TRBJ1-4; 9 nucleotides align to TRBD1. The CDR3 extends over 17 amino acids. Germline V gene lookup returns CDR1 SGHDN and CDR2 FVKESK. Germline trimming cut 0 bases from V and 8 bases from J; bases unmatched to any gene: 10. The DNA of the CDR3 is TGTGCCAGCAGCCAAGATCTTGGGGACAGGGACGGCGAAAAACTGTTTTTT. It codes for CASSQDLGDRDGEKLFF.

This clone was picked up a small number of times. The chain has TRBV7-2 and TRBJ2-7; no definite D call. The germline V gene encodes CDR1 SGHTA and CDR2 FQGNSA. V lost 3 bases to trimming and J lost 0 bases, with 9 bases between them. The CDR3 length is 14 residues. The CDR3 here is CASSFGGPSYEQYF. The CDR3 region has the DNA TGTGCCAGCAGCTTCGGCGGTCCCTCCTACGAGCAGTACTTC.

The chain has TRBV6-5 and TRBJ1-2; D uncertain. V lost 8 bases to trimming and J lost 4 bases, with 11 bases between them. CDR3 size: 12 residues. CDR1 and CDR2 (germline): MNHEY, SVGAGI. CDR3 sequence reads: CASGQRSYGYTF. CDR3 nucleotide sequence: TGTGCCAGCGGGCAACGGTCCTATGGCTACACCTTC.

The chain couples TRBV7-9 to TRBJ2-7; the D gene is possibly TRBD2 (5 bases). The CDR3 extends over 14 amino acids. Trimming removed 3 bases from V and 10 bases from J, with 19 bases in between. Per germline, CDR1 SEHNR and CDR2 FQNEAQ (reference sequence). The CDR3 reads CASSFTFTSEAQYF. In DNA form, the CDR3 reads TGTGCCAGCAGCTTTACCTTTACCTCGGAGGCTCAGTACTTC.

V and J are TRBV21-1 and TRBJ1-6; TRBD1, the table's D call, lacks a check against the DNA. TRBV21-1 is a recognized pseudogene. The CDR3 totals 15 residues. In DNA form, the CDR3 reads TGTGCCAGCAGCAAAGATGACATACCAAATTCACCCCTCCACTTT. It translates to CASSKDDIPNSPLHF.

This clone has a handful of counts. V usage is TRBV6-2 or TRBV6-3 and J usage is TRBJ1-5; D unresolved. The CDR3 totals 17 residues. CDR1 MNHEY and CDR2 SVGEGT come from the germline V gene. The V gene lost 0 bases and the J gene lost 5 bases, with 17 bases spanning the gap. The CDR3 region is CASSYSRSQPGDQPQHF. The CDR3 coding sequence is TGTGCCAGCAGTTACTCTAGAAGCCAGCCAGGCGATCAGCCCCAGCATTTT.

The rearrangement joins TRBV5-6 to TRBJ2-5; TRBD2 aligns across 7 bases. CDR1 and CDR2 from the germline V gene are SGHDT and YYEEEE. V shed 5 bases, J shed 5 bases, and the junction held 15 bases outside the gene matches. This CDR3 is 16 amino acids long. This chain's CDR3 is CASRNWKRSGDETQYF. The DNA of the CDR3 is TGTGCCAGCAGAAACTGGAAGAGGAGCGGGGACGAGACCCAGTACTTC.

The chain joins TRBV19 to TRBJ1-3; D uncertain. Trimming took off 5 bases at V and 0 bases at J, with 20 bases between the two ends. The CDR3 consists of 18 residues. Germline V CDR1 and CDR2: LNHDA, SQIVND (reference sequence). CDR3 residues: CASSLSTADFGSGNTIYF. For the CDR3, the DNA is TGTGCCAGTAGTCTCTCGACGGCGGACTTCGGCTCTGGAAACACCATATATTTT.

V usage is TRBV7-9 and J usage is TRBJ1-6; D perhaps matches TRBD1 (6 bases). In germline, CDR1 is SEHNR, CDR2 FQNEAQ (reference sequence). V was clipped by 5 bases and J by 9 bases, with 17 bases between them. The CDR3 runs 15 residues. The DNA for the CDR3 is TGTGCCAGCAGCCCCCACGGGGGGCAGGTTTCACCCCTCCACTTT. Amino acid sequence: CASSPHGGQVSPLHF.

This clone came up once. The J gene is TRBJ2-6, the V gene TRBV11-2, with D perhaps TRBD1 (7 bases). CDR3 length: 16 amino acids. Trimming pared 5 bases from V and 2 bases from J, leaving 13 bases between. Germline values: CDR1 SGHAT, CDR2 FQNNGV. The CDR3 region has the DNA TGTGCCAGCAGCAAGGAGGGGGCGGCTGGGGCCAACGTCCTGACTTTC. It encodes CASSKEGAAGANVLTF.

V and J are TRBV28 and TRBJ1-1; TRBD1 aligns across 8 bases. The V and J ends lost 10 bases and 2 bases, in that order; junction bases with no gene match: 15. CDR3 length equals 16 residues. CDR1 MDHEN and CDR2 SYDVKM come from the germline V gene. The CDR3: CATISTGGIPNTEAFF. The CDR3 coding sequence is TGTGCCACCATCTCCACAGGGGGTATCCCCAACACTGAAGCTTTCTTT.

This clone was detected once. V and J are TRBV12-3 or TRBV12-4 and TRBJ1-2, with D unclear. Trimming shortened V by 6 bases and J by 2 bases, and 4 bases separated the two germline ends. The CDR3 is made up of 11 amino acids. This CDR3 reads CASRQNYGYTF. Here the CDR3 DNA reads TGTGCCAGCAGACAGAACTATGGCTACACCTTC.

In this sample, this clone turned up a few times. The chain couples TRBV7-2 to TRBJ1-2, with D possibly TRBD1 on 6 matching bases. The V gene's germline CDR1 is SGHTA and CDR2 FQGNSA. The V and J ends lost 1 base and 6 bases respectively, with 9 bases between them. The length of the CDR3 is 13 residues. The CDR3 loop is CASSLVQGHGYTF. The CDR3 region has the DNA TGTGCCAGCAGCTTAGTACAGGGTCATGGCTACACCTTC.

The gene calls are TRBV27 and TRBJ2-1, with a tentative D call TRBD2 (5 bases). V lost 1 base and J lost 5, with 9 bases in between. The V gene's germline CDR1 is MNHEY and CDR2 SMNVEV (reference sequence). The CDR3 has 14 amino acids. Here the CDR3 reads CASSLFPGNNEQFF. Written as DNA, the CDR3 is TGTGCCAGCAGTTTATTTCCGGGAAACAATGAGCAGTTCTTC.

The V call is TRBV7-2, the J call TRBJ1-2; D perhaps matches TRBD1 (5 bases). Germline-derived CDR1 and CDR2 are SGHTA and FQGNSA. This CDR3 spans 11 amino acids. V was trimmed by 4 bases and J by 8 bases, leaving 8 bases between them. CDR3 nucleotide sequence: TGTGCCAGCAGCTCCAGGGTAGGCTACACCTTC. Translated: CASSSRVGYTF.

The gene calls are TRBV3-1 (or the pseudogene TRBV3-2) and TRBJ2-2; weak D call: TRBD1 (5 bases). The V gene lost 4 bases and the J gene lost 4 bases, with 10 bases spanning the gap. The CDR3 spans 14 residues. In germline, CDR1 is LGHDT, CDR2 YNNKEL (reference sequence). CDR3 loop: CASSRLTATGELFF. DNA for the CDR3: TGTGCCAGCAGCCGATTGACAGCCACCGGGGAGCTGTTTTTT.

The chain carries TRBV28 and TRBJ1-6; tentatively, D is TRBD1 (5 bases). Per germline, CDR1 MDHEN and CDR2 SYDVKM. Trimming removed 7 bases from V and 10 bases from J, with 17 bases in between. The CDR3 runs 14 residues. The CDR3 bases are TGTGCCAGCAATCAGGGTGGTGGAGGGTCACCCCTCCACTTT. It specifies CASNQGGGGSPLHF.

With regard to this clone: This specimen includes other DNA sequences encoding the same CDR3. V and J are TRBV30 and TRBJ1-5; D may be TRBD1 (5 bases). V dropped 1 base and J dropped 5 bases, with 9 bases sitting between them. This CDR3 is built from 13 residues. Germline CDR1 GTSNPN, CDR2 SVGIG (reference sequence). The CDR3 DNA sequence: TGTGCCTGGAGTGGCGGGGGGGATCAGCCCCAGCATTTT. Translating it yields CAWSGGGDQPQHF. The variable domain in full, with the rest retrieved from reference TRBV30 and TRBJ1-5, is SQTIHQWPATLVQPVGSPLSLECTVEGTSNPNLYWYRQAAGRGLQLLFYSVGIGQISSEVPQNLSASRPQDRQFILSSKKLLLSDSGFYLCAWSGGGDQPQHFGDGTRLSIL.

The V gene is TRBV19, the J gene TRBJ1-4, with no clear D. Germline lookup yields CDR1 LNHDA and CDR2 SQIVND (reference sequence). The CDR3 length is 16 residues. Trimming left V 2 bases short and J 0 bases short, with 10 bases between. The DNA for the CDR3 is TGTGCCAGTAGTATAAGACTGTTGGCAACTAATGAAAAACTGTTTTTT. Amino acid sequence: CASSIRLLATNEKLFF.

The chain combines TRBV9 with TRBJ2-7, with TRBD2 identical over 7 bases. V lost 3 bases and J lost 4; bases outside the gene matches: 13. The CDR3 loop spans 16 amino acids. The germline gives CDR1 SGDLS, CDR2 YYNGEE. The CDR3 here is CASSEIQGGSIYEQYF. The CDR3 bases are TGTGCCAGCAGCGAGATCCAAGGCGGGAGTATTTACGAGCAGTACTTC.

The CDR3 DNA reads as TGTGCCAGCAAAGCGGACGTGACGAGATCATTTGAAAAACTGTTTTTT. Protein: CASKADVTRSFEKLFF. The chain has TRBV21-1 and TRBJ1-4. TRBV21-1 is labeled a pseudogene. CDR3 length: 16 amino acids.

This sequence joins TRBV19 and TRBJ2-7, with D tentatively TRBD1 (6 bases). Germline V gene lookup returns CDR1 LNHDA and CDR2 SQIVND (reference sequence). The CDR3 has 14 residues. V dropped 1 base and J dropped 3 bases, with 10 bases sitting between them. The chain's CDR3 is CASSIVGQSYEQYF. CDR3 in DNA: TGTGCCAGTAGTATAGTCGGACAGAGCTACGAGCAGTACTTC.

The chain recombines TRBV7-3 with TRBJ2-3; TRBD1 is a possible D gene (5 bases). CDR3 length: 14 amino acids. Germline V lookup: CDR1 SGHTA, CDR2 FQGTGA. Trimming took off 5 bases at V and 0 bases at J, with 9 bases between the two ends. The CDR3 sequence: CASSPGHSTDTQYF. CDR3 bases: TGTGCCAGCAGCCCAGGGCACAGCACAGATACGCAGTATTTT. Using reference TRBV7-3 and TRBJ2-3 for the parts outside the CDR3, the full variable domain is GAGVSQTPSNKVTEKGKYVELRCDPISGHTALYWYRQSLGQGPEFLIYFQGTGAADDSGLPNDRFFAVRPEGSVSTLKIQRTERGDSAVYLCASSPGHSTDTQYFGPGTRLTVL.

A few counts support this clone. The genes are TRBV28 and TRBJ2-7; D gene ambiguous. Trimming stripped 9 bases from V and 3 bases from J, with 12 bases between. The CDR3 spans 12 residues. CDR1 and CDR2 from the germline V gene are MDHEN and SYDVKM. CDR3 amino acids: CARLPGCYEQYF. The CDR3 nucleotides read TGTGCCAGGTTACCGGGTTGCTACGAGCAGTACTTC.